This T cell receptor beta chain was captured in a study of Tregs in tolerant kidney transplant recipients. Study-level findings and limits: The small number of patients limits these findings pending further validation. Some patients' samples used different primers over time, so nucleotide sequences weren't comparable.

Concerning this clone itself: Its specificity is not known.

Method: immunoSEQ multiplex PCR; TCRdb's copy keeps in-frame clones and lacks some. The repertoire consists of some 66,000 clones, with around 90% occurring once and the leading ten covering over 9.5%. Germline loops: CDR1 SGHRS, CDR2 YFSETQ. There are 16 residues in the CDR3. The chain recombines TRBV5-1 with TRBJ2-5; 7 bases line up with TRBD1. The closer fit of TRBJ2-7 to the DNA end suggests the J call may be wrong. Here the sequenced sample was CD8+ T cells from blood, taken before the transplant. The source of this sequence is a human donor who received a combined kidney and bone marrow transplant. The CDR3 region has the DNA TGCGCCAGCAGCTTGGGCCTAGGGACAGCTACCTACGAGCAGTACTTC. This gives the protein CASSLGLGTATYEQYF.